This entry lists 12 T cell receptor beta chains sequenced from one sample in a study of blood T cell repertoires in COVID-19. TCRdb keeps only in-frame clones here, not all; method: immunoSEQ multiplex PCR. The sample gives roughly 450,000 clones, 90% of which show up once; about 0.57% is in the top ten. The sequenced sample was PBMCs or T cells enriched from blood (not recorded which). Source of these receptors: a man between 18 and 29 years old who had recovered from COVID-19.

The genes are TRBV7-9 and TRBJ2-7; 8 nucleotides line up with TRBD1. Germline-derived CDR1 and CDR2 are SEHNR and FQNEAQ (reference sequence). J was trimmed by 5 bases and V by 5 bases; bases with no gene match: 8. The CDR3 has 14 residues. In DNA, the CDR3 is TGTGCCAGCAGCGCTCAGGGGGCCTTCCACGAGCAGTACTTC. It codes for CASSAQGAFHEQYF.

The table lists this clone with a count of one. The genes are TRBV5-4 and TRBJ2-2, with 10 bases identical to TRBD2. This CDR3 is 15 amino acids long. The J segment lost 8 bases and the V segment lost 4 bases, leaving 8 bases of the junction unmatched. Germline V lookup: CDR1 SGHNT, CDR2 YYREEE (reference sequence). The CDR3 DNA reads TGTGCCAGCAGCCCCCTAGCGGGAGAGGCTGGGGAGCTGTTTTTT. This codes for CASSPLAGEAGELFF.

In its sample, this clone was seen once. J is TRBJ2-1 and V is TRBV3-1 (or the pseudogene TRBV3-2), with 12 bases fitting TRBD2. Trimming removed 1 base from V and 16 bases from J; junction bases left unmatched: 2. The CDR3 is 12 residues long. Germline V gene data show CDR1 as LGHDT and CDR2 as YNNKEL (reference sequence). This CDR3 is CASSQGTSGVFF. CDR3 bases: TGTGCCAGCAGCCAAGGGACTAGCGGGGTTTTCTTC.

This clone is a singleton in its sample. V is TRBV19 and J is TRBJ1-1; D unclear. The CDR3 loop spans 10 amino acids. Germline CDR1 is LNHDA and CDR2 is SQIVND (reference sequence). The CDR3 sequence is CPTWNTEAFF. The CDR3 DNA reads as TGTCCTACCTGGAACACTGAAGCTTTCTTT.

The V and J genes are TRBV3-1 (or the pseudogene TRBV3-2) and TRBJ1-2; 8 positions match TRBD1. Trimming removed 4 bases from V and 8 bases from J; junction bases left unmatched: 12. The CDR3 extends over 15 amino acids. The V gene's germline CDR1 is LGHDT and CDR2 YNNKEL (reference sequence). The CDR3 here is CASSPAGTGGGGYTF. CDR3 DNA sequence: TGTGCCAGCAGCCCGGCCGGGACAGGTGGGGGAGGCTACACCTTC.

The chain combines TRBV5-5 with TRBJ1-2; TRBD1 aligns across 7 bases. Germline V gene data show CDR1 as SGHKS and CDR2 as YYEKEE (reference sequence). Trimming took 4 bases from V and 4 from J; bases not matched to a gene: 7. This CDR3 has 14 residues. The CDR3 nucleotides read TGTGCCAGCAGCCCCTCCGGGACAGTCTATGGCTACACCTTC. This encodes CASSPSGTVYGYTF.

This clone was counted a few times. The CDR3 spells CASSWSPMAYGYTF. For the CDR3, the DNA is TGTGCCAGCAGTTGGTCTCCGATGGCCTATGGCTACACCTTC. The V gene is TRBV27, the J gene TRBJ1-2; D unclear. V gave up 4 bases and J gave up 4 bases, with 13 bases separating them. The CDR3 spans 14 residues. Germline V gene sequence: CDR1 MNHEY, CDR2 SMNVEV (reference sequence).

Note on this clone: At the DNA level, this CDR3 is encoded by other sequences in the same sample as well. The chain joins TRBV19 to TRBJ1-2, with D tentatively TRBD1 (6 bases). Trimming shortened V by 6 bases and J by 4 bases, and 12 bases separated the two germline ends. The germline V gene encodes CDR1 LNHDA and CDR2 SQIVND (reference sequence). CDR3 length equals 13 residues. CDR3 amino acids: CASSPGRGYGYTF. CDR3 nucleotide sequence: TGTGCCAGTAGCCCGGGCAGGGGCTATGGCTACACCTTC.

In this sample, this clone turned up once. V usage is TRBV5-5 and J usage is TRBJ2-6; perhaps TRBD2 as D (6 bases). Germline CDR1 is SGHKS and CDR2 is YYEKEE (reference sequence). Deletions cut 4 bases from V and 0 bases from J, with 14 bases between. This CDR3 has 17 amino acids. CDR3 DNA: TGTGCCAGCAGCCTGACTAGTCGGTCCTCTGGGGCCAACGTCCTGACTTTC. Translation: CASSLTSRSSGANVLTF. The variable domain in full, with the rest retrieved from reference TRBV5-5 and TRBJ2-6, is DAGVTQSPTHLIKTRGQQVTLRCSPISGHKSVSWYQQVLGQGPQFIFQYYEKEERGRGNFPDRFSARQFPNYSSELNVNALLLGDSALYLCASSLTSRSSGANVLTFGAGSRLTVL.

The chain carries TRBV30 and TRBJ2-5, with D possibly TRBD2 on 5 matching bases. V was trimmed by 2 bases and J by 7 bases, leaving 14 bases between them. CDR1 is GTSNPN and CDR2 is SVGIG in the germline V gene (reference sequence). This CDR3 comprises 13 residues. CDR3 residues: CAWSPGLLGTQYF. The CDR3 DNA follows: TGTGCCTGGAGTCCGGGGTTGTTGGGGACCCAGTACTTC. Complete variable domain (other parts from reference TRBV30 and TRBJ2-5): SQTIHQWPATLVQPVGSPLSLECTVEGTSNPNLYWYRQAAGRGLQLLFYSVGIGQISSEVPQNLSASRPQDRQFILSSKKLLLSDSGFYLCAWSPGLLGTQYFGPGTRLLVL.

This sequence joins TRBV11-2 and TRBJ2-7, with 8 bases aligning to TRBD2. Germline CDR1 reads SGHAT; CDR2 reads FQNNGV. This CDR3 has 16 amino acids. With V trimmed by 3 bases and J by 0 bases, 7 bases remained unmatched. CDR3 nucleotide sequence: TGTGCCAGCAGCTTTGAGAGCGGGAGAGGCTCCTACGAGCAGTACTTC. Translated: CASSFESGRGSYEQYF.

The chain carries TRBV15 and TRBJ1-6; D gene ambiguous. Germline V gene sequence: CDR1 LNHNV, CDR2 YYDKDF (reference sequence). V dropped 2 bases and J dropped 6 bases, with 5 bases sitting between them. CDR3 length: 13 amino acids. The CDR3 sequence: CATSRTSNSPLHF. CDR3 DNA sequence: TGTGCCACCAGCAGAACCAGTAATTCACCCCTCCACTTT.